This TCR beta chain emerged from a study of cytotoxic CD8 clonotypes in ibrutinib-treated CLL. Study conclusions and caveats: Clonality went up at ibrutinib response and then declined back toward baseline at progression.

The CDR3 sequence is 17 residues long. V lost 3 bases and J lost 2, with 19 bases in between. The germline V gene encodes CDR1 MGHRA and CDR2 YSYEKL. Assay used: immunoSEQ multiplex PCR; TCRdb lists only in-frame clones, some missing. The sample has about 300,000 clones, around 69% seen once. In its sample, this clone was seen once. No antigen is known for it. V gene TRBV4-1 combines with J gene TRBJ2-5; D gene uncertain. This receptor was identified in a human donor with chronic lymphocytic leukemia. The sample was PBMCs, taken at disease progression, from a patient treated with ibrutinib. In DNA, the CDR3 is TGCGCCAGCAGCCAGCACCCGATCCCCGCAGATCAAGAGACCCAGTACTTC. It codes for CASSQHPIPADQETQYF.